This TCR beta chain was identified during a study of blood T cell repertoires in COVID-19. Overall study context: From the United States, Italy and Spain came samples of acute and convalescent COVID-19. Sources were T cells, B-cell-depleted T cells, or PBMCs; the material itself was cDNA or gDNA.

In the authors' methods: Scientists estimated how many nucleated cells there were by amplifying reference gene primers. Clones were sequenced by immunoSEQ multiplex PCR, and TCRdb holds only the in-frame ones, with some missing. V and J calls and clone size come straight from that table; D and trimming were deduced from the DNA. The data show some 110,000 clones, with 65% to 85% seen just once and around 0.77% held by the top ten. V shed 1 base and J shed 1 base, with 17 bases lying between them. This CDR3 is built from 18 residues. Per germline, CDR1 SGHAT and CDR2 FQNNGV. V gene TRBV11-2 combines with J gene TRBJ2-1, with D possibly matching TRBD2 (7 bases). Sequenced material: peripheral blood. This clonotype originated in a woman in her seventies with acute or convalescent COVID-19. CDR3 coding DNA: TGTGCCAGCAGCTTAGGGAGGTTGGGGGGGCGTTCCTACAATGAGCAGTTCTTC. Amino acid sequence: CASSLGRLGGRSYNEQFF.